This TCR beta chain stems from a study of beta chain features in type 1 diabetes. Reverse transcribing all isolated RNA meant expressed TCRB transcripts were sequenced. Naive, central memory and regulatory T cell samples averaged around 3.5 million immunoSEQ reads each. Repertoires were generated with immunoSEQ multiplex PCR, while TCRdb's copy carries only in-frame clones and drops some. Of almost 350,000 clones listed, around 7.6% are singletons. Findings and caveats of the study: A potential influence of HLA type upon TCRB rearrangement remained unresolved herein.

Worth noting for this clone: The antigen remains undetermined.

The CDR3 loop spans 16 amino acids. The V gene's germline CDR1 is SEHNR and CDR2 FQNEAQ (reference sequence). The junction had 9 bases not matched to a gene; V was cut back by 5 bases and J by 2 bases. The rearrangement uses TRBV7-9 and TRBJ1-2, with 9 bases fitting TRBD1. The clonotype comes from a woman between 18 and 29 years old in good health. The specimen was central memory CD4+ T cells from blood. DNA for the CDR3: TGTGCCAGCAGCCTGGACACCGGGACAGGGAACTATGGCTACACCTTC. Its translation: CASSLDTGTGNYGYTF.